This TCR beta chain comes out of a study of blood T cells in healthy people across ages. Study-level background: With template switching, about one barcoded beta molecule was captured per two T cells.

With a J-beta primer mix and a sample-barcoded 5' primer, a second PCR ran roughly 7 to 11 cycles. TCRdb called the 5' RACE reads again in MiXCR, with one record for every CDR3 protein. The sample lists more than 1 million distinct CDR3 sequences, more than 35% occurring once. Germline values: CDR1 SGHKS, CDR2 YYEKEE (reference sequence). The CDR3 is made up of 17 amino acids. Trimming removed 0 bases from V and 0 bases from J, with 10 bases in between. This receptor was obtained from an older woman in good health. The chain couples TRBV5-5 to TRBJ1-6; D unresolved. Sequencing was performed on blood. CDR3 DNA sequence: TGTGCCAGCAGCTTGGAGGTGAAGAGCTCCTATAATTCACCCCTCCACTTT. This encodes CASSLEVKSSYNSPLHF.